This T cell receptor (beta chain) derives from a study of cytomegalovirus exposure and HLA in healthy donors. Findings of the study overall: Highly shared variants forming one cluster were likely a sequencing artifact.

Notes on this clone: Its antigen remains unidentified.

The study ran its PCR with 60 Vbeta and 13 Jbeta primers. Profiled with immunoSEQ multiplex PCR; TCRdb holds only in-frame clones, not every one. Its clone listing holds approximately 190,000 clones. This CDR3 region has 18 residues. Per the germline V gene, CDR1 is MNHEY and CDR2 is SMNVEV (reference sequence). With V trimmed by 0 bases and J by 4 bases, 11 bases remained unmatched. V usage is TRBV27 and J usage is TRBJ2-3; TRBD1 aligns across 9 bases. Material: PBMCs. This receptor was obtained from a boy between 10 and 17 years old in good health and CMV-seronegative. The DNA for the CDR3 is TGTGCCAGCAGTTTATCATTGGGTACAGGGGGCTTTTCAGATACGCAGTATTTT. It encodes CASSLSLGTGGFSDTQYF.